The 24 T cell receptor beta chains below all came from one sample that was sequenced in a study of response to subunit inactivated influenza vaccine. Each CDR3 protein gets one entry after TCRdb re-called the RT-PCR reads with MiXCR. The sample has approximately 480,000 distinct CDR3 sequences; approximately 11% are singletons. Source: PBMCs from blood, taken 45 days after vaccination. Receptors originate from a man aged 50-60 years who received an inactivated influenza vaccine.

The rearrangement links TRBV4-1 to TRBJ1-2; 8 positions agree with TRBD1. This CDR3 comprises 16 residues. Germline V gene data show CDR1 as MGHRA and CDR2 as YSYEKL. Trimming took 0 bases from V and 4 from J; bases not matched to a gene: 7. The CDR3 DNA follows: TGCGCCAGCAGCCAAGATCTGCCCGGACAGGGCTATGGCTACACCTTC. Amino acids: CASSQDLPGQGYGYTF.

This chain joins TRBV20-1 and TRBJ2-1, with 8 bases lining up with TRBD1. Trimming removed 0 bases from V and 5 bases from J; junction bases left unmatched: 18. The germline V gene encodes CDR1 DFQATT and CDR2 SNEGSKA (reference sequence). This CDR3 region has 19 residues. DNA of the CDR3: TGCAGTGCTAGAGATGGGTTTGGCAGGGGGCGGCGTGTGGACAATGAGCAGTTCTTC. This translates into CSARDGFGRGRRVDNEQFF.

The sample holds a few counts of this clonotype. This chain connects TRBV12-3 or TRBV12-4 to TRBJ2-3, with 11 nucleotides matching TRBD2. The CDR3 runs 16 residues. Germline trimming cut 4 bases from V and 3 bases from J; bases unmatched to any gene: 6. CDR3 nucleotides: TGTGCCAGCAGTTCCTCGACTAGCGGGACTACAGATACGCAGTATTTT. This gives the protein CASSSSTSGTTDTQYF.

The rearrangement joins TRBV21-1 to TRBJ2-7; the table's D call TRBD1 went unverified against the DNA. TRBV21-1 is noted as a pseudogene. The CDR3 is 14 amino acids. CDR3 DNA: TGTGCCAGCAGCACCGGGACAGGAGGCAACGAGCAGTACTTC. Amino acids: CASSTGTGGNEQYF.

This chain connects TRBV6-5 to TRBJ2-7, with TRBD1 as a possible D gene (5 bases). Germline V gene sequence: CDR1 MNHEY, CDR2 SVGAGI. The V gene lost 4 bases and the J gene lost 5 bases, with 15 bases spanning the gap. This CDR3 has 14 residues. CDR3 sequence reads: CASSSQGAKDEQYF. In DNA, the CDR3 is TGTGCCAGCAGTTCCCAAGGGGCCAAGGACGAGCAGTACTTC.

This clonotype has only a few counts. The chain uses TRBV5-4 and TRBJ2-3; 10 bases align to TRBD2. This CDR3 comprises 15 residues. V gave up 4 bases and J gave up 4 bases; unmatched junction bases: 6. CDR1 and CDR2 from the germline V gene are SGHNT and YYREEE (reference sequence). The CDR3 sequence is CASSRSGRTSDTQYF. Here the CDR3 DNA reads TGTGCCAGCAGCCGTAGCGGGAGGACATCAGATACGCAGTATTTT. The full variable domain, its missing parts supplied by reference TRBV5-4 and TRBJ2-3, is ETGVTQSPTHLIKTRGQQVTLRCSSQSGHNTVSWYQQALGQGPQFIFQYYREEENGRGNFPPRFSGLQFPNYSSELNVNALELDDSALYLCASSRSGRTSDTQYFGPGTRLTVL.

The CDR3 is CATSRSRDSYEQYF. CDR3 DNA sequence: TGTGCCACCAGCAGATCTAGGGACTCCTACGAGCAGTACTTC. This chain links TRBV15 with TRBJ2-7; unclear D gene. V lost 2 bases, J lost 0 bases, and 8 bases lay in between. Germline values: CDR1 LNHNV, CDR2 YYDKDF (reference sequence). There are 14 residues in the CDR3.

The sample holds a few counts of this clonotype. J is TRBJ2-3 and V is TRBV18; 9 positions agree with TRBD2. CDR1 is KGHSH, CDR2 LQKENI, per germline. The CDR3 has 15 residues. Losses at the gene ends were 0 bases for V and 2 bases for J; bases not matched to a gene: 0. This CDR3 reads CASSPPGLATDTQYF. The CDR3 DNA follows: TGTGCCAGCTCACCACCGGGACTAGCCACAGATACGCAGTATTTT. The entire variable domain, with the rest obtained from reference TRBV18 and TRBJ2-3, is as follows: NAGVMQNPRHLVRRRGQEARLRCSPMKGHSHVYWYRQLPEEGLKFMVYLQKENIIDESGMPKERFSAEFPKEGPSILRIQQVVRGDSAAYFCASSPPGLATDTQYFGPGTRLTVL.

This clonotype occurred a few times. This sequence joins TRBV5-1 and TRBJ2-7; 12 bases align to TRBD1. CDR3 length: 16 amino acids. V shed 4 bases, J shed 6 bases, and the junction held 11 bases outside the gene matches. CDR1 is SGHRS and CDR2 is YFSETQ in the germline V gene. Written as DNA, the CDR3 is TGCGCCAGCAGCAGCCGCCGGGACAGGGGGCGCCTCGAGCAGTACTTC. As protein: CASSSRRDRGRLEQYF.

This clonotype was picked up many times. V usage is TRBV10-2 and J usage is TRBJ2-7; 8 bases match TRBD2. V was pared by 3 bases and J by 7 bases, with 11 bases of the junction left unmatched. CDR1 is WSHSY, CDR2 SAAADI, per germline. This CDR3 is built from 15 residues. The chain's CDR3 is CASSETPGGAGEQYF. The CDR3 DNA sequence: TGCGCCAGCAGTGAAACCCCGGGGGGGGCTGGGGAGCAGTACTTC.

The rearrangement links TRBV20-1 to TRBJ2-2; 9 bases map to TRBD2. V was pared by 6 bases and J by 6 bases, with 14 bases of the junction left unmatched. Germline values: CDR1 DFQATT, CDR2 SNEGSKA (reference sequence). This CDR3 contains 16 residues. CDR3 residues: CSAAPLTSGNAGELFF. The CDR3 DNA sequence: TGCAGTGCCGCTCCTCTGACTAGCGGTAACGCCGGGGAGCTGTTTTTT.

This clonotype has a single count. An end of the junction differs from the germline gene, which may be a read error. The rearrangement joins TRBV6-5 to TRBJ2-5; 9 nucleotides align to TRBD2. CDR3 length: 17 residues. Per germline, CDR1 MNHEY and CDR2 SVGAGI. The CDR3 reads CASSWGVEAGGRETQDF. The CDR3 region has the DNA TGTGCCAGCAGTTGGGGTGTGGAAGCGGGGGGAAGAGAGACCCAGGACTTC.

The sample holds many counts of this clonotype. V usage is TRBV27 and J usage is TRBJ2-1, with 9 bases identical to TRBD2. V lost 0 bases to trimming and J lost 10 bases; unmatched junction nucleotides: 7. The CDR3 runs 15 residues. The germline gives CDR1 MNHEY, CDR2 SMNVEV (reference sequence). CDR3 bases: TGTGCCAGCAGTTTATCGGCTAGCGGGACACTAGAGCAGTTCTTC. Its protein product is CASSLSASGTLEQFF.

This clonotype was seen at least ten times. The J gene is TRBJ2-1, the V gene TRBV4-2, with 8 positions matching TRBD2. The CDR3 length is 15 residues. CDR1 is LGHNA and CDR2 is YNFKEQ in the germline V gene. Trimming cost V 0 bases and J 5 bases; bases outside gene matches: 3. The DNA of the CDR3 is TGTGCCAGCAGCCAAGATTTCGGGGGGGACAATGAGCAGTTCTTC. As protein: CASSQDFGGDNEQFF.

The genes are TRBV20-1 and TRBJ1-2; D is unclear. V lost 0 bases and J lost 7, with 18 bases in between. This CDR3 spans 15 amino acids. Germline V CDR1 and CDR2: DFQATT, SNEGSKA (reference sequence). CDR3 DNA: TGCAGTGCTAGAGATCTTTCCGCAGGTAGCGGTGGCTACACCTTC. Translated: CSARDLSAGSGGYTF.

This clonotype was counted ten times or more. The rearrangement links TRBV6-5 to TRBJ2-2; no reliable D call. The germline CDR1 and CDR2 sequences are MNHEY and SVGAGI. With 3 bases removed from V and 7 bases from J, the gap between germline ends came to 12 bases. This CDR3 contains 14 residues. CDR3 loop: CASSYPISDGELFF. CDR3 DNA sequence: TGTGCCAGCAGTTATCCCATAAGCGACGGGGAGCTGTTTTTT.

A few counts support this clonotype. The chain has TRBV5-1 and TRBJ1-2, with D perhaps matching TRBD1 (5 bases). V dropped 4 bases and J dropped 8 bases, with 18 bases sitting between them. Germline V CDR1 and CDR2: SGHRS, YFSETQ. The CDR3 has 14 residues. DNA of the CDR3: TGCGCCAGCAGCCCGGGGACCAGTGGTCCGGGCTACACCTTC. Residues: CASSPGTSGPGYTF.

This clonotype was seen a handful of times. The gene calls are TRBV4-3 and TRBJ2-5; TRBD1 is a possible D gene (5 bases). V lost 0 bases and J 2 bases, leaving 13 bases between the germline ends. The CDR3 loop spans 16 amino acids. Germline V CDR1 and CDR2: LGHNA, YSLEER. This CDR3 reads CASSQDLARTQETQYF. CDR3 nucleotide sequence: TGCGCCAGCAGCCAAGATTTGGCACGGACACAAGAGACCCAGTACTTC.

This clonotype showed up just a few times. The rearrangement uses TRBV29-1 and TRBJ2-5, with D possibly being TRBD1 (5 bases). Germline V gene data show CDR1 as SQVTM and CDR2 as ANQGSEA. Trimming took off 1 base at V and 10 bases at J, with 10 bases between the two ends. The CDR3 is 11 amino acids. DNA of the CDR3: TGCAGCGTTGAAGGGGGCCTAGTCCAGTACTTC. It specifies CSVEGGLVQYF.

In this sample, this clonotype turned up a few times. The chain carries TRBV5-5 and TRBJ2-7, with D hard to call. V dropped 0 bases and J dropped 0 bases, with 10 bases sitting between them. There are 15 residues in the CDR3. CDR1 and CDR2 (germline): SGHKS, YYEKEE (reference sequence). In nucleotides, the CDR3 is TGTGCCAGCAGCTTGGCGGCAGCTGTCTCCTACGAGCAGTACTTC. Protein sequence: CASSLAAAVSYEQYF.

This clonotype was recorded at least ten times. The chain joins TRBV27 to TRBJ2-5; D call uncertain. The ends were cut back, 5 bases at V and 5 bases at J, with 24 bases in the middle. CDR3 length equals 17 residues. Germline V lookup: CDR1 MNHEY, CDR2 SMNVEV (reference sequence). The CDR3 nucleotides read TGTGCCAGCAGTCGGAATAAGGGAATGCATTCGTGGGAGACCCAGTACTTC. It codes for CASSRNKGMHSWETQYF.

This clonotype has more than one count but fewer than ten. The CDR3 sequence: CAISPGTSGYQETQYF. The CDR3 DNA reads TGTGCCATCAGTCCTGGGACTAGCGGATACCAAGAGACCCAGTACTTC. This sequence joins TRBV10-3 and TRBJ2-5, with 11 bases fitting TRBD2. Trimming cost V 5 bases and J 0 bases; bases outside gene matches: 5. The germline V gene encodes CDR1 ENHRY and CDR2 SYGVKD. CDR3 length: 16 amino acids.

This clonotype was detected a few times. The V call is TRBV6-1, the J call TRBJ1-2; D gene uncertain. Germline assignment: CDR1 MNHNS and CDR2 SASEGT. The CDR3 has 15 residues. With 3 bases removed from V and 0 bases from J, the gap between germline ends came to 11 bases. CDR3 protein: CASSDTYRANYGYTF. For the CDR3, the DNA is TGTGCCAGCAGTGACACATACAGAGCTAACTATGGCTACACCTTC.

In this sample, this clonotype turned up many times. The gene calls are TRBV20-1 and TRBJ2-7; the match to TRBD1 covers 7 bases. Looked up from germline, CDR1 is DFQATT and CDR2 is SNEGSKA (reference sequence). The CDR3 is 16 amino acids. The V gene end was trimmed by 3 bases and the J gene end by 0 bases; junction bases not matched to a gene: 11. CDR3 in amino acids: CSASGWGQTDSYEQYF. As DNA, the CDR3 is TGCAGTGCTAGCGGCTGGGGACAGACAGACTCCTACGAGCAGTACTTC.